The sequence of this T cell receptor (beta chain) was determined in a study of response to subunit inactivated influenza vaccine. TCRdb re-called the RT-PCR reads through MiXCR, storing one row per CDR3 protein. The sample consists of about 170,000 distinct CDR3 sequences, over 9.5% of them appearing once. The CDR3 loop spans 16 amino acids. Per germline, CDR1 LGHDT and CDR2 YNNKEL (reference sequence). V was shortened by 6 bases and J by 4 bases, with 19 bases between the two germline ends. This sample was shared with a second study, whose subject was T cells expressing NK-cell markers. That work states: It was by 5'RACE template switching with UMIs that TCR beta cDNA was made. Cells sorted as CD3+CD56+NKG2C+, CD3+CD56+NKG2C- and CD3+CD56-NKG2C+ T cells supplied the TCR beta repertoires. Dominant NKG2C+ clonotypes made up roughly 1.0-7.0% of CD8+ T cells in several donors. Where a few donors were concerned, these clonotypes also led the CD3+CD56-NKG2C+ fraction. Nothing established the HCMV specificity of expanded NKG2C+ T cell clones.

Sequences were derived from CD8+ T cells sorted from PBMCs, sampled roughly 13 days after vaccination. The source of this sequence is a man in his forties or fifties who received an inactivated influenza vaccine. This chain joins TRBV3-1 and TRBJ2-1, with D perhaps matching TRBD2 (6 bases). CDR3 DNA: TGTGCCAGCAGGCTTAGGAGGGGCCACGGGTACAATGAGCAGTTCTTC. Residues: CASRLRRGHGYNEQFF.